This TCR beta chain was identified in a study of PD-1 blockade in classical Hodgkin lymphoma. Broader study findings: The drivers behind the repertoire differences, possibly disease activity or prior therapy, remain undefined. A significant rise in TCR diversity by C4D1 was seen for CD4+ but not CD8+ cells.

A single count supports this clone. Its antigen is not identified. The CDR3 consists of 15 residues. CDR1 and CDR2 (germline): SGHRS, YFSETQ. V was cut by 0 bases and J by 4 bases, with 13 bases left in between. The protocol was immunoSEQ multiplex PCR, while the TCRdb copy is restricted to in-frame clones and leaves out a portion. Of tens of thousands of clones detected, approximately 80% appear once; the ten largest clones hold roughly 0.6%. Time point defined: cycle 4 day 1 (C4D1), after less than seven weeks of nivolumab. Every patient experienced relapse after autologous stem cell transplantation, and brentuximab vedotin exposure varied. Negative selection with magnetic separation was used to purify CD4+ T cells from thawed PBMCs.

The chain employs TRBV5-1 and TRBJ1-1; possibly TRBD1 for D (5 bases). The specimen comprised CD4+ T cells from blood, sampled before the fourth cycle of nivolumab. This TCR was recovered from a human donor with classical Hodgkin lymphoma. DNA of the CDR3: TGCGCCAGCAGCTTGGAGGCTGGGGCGAGCACTGAAGCTTTCTTT. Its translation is CASSLEAGASTEAFF.